The sequence of this TCR beta chain was determined in a study of T cell responses to AZD1222 COVID-19 vaccine. J lost 8 bases, V lost 3 bases, and 6 bases had no gene match. The CDR3 totals 14 residues. Germline V gene lookup returns CDR1 SGHRS and CDR2 YFSETQ. Here immunoSEQ multiplex PCR was the method, and the copy in TCRdb shows in-frame clones only, minus some. This table holds about 90,000 clones, approximately 89% found once. This TCR was recovered from an adult in good health. The rearrangement links TRBV5-1 to TRBJ1-2, with 11 bases matching TRBD1. The specimen comprised peripheral blood, sampled on day 0 of AZD1222 vaccination. This chain's CDR3 is CASSSWDRGNGYTF. CDR3 coding DNA: TGCGCCAGCAGCTCTTGGGACAGGGGGAACGGCTACACCTTC.